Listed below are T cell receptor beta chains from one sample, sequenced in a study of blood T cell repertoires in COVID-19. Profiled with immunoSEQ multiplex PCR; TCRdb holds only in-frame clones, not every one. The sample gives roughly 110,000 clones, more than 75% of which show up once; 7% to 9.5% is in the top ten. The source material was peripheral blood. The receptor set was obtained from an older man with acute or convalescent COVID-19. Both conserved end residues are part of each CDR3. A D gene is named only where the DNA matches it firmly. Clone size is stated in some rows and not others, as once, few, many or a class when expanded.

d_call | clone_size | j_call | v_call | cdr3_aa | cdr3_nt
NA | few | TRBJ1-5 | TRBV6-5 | CASKSGDRVHQPQHF | TGTGCCAGCAAATCCGGTGACCGGGTGCATCAGCCCCAGCATTTT
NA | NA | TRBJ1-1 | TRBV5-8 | CASRIIRGPLMNTEAFF | TGTGCCAGCAGGATAATCCGGGGTCCACTCATGAACACTGAAGCTTTCTTT
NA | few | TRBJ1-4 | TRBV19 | CASSIGRVPNEKLFF | TGTGCCAGTAGTATCGGCAGGGTGCCTAATGAAAAACTGTTTTTT
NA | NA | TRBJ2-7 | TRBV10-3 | CAISVSGGTYEQYF | TGTGCCATCAGTGTTTCAGGGGGGACCTACGAGCAGTACTTC
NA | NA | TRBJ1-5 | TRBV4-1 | CASSQGRNQPQHF | TGCGCCAGCAGCCAAGGGAGAAATCAGCCCCAGCATTTT
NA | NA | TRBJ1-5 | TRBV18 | CASSQGEAQPQHF | TGTGCCAGCTCACAAGGGGAGGCTCAGCCCCAGCATTTT
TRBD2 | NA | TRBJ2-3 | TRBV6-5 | CASRGLVGNLDTQYF | TGTGCCAGCAGGGGACTAGTGGGGAATCTGGATACGCAGTATTTT
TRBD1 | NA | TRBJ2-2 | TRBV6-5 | CASSYTDRGGELFF | TGTGCCAGCAGTTACACGGACAGGGGCGGGGAGCTGTTTTTT
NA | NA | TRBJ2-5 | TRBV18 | CASSREGTGEETQYF | TGTGCCAGCTCGCGAGAGGGGACGGGAGAAGAGACCCAGTACTTC
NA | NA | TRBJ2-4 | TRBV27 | CASSLFADRLAKNIQYF | TGTGCCAGCAGTTTATTCGCGGACAGACTAGCCAAAAACATTCAGTACTTC
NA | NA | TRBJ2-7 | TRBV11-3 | CASSLNRDREQYF | TGTGCCAGCAGCTTGAACAGGGATCGGGAGCAGTACTTC
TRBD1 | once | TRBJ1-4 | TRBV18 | CASSDRDRGASEKLFF | TGTGCCAGCTCAGACAGGGACAGGGGAGCGAGTGAAAAACTGTTTTTT
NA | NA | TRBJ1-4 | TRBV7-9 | CASSSERQANEKLFF | TGTGCCAGCAGCTCTGAACGGCAGGCAAATGAAAAACTGTTTTTT
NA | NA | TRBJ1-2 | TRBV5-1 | CASSLGGAANYGYTF | TGCGCCAGCAGCTTGGGGGGAGCAGCTAACTATGGCTACACCTTC
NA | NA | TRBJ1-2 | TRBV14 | CASSHTIQAAYGYTF | TGTGCCAGCAGCCACACGATACAGGCCGCCTATGGCTACACCTTC
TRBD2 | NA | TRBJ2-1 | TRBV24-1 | CATSDSSGSRANEQFF | TGTGCCACCAGTGATTCCAGCGGGAGCCGGGCCAATGAGCAGTTCTTC
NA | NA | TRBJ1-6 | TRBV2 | CASTAAFGSYNSPLHF | TGTGCCAGCACCGCGGCTTTCGGCTCCTATAATTCACCCCTCCACTTT
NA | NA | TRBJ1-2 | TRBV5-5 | CASRDSAYGYTF | TGTGCCAGCCGCGACAGCGCCTATGGCTACACCTTC
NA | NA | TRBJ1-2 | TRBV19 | CASSRSPENYGYTF | TGTGCCAGTAGTCGGAGTCCAGAAAACTATGGCTACACCTTC
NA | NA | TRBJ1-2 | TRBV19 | CASSIPGKGYGYTF | TGTGCCAGTAGTATCCCGGGAAAGGGCTATGGCTACACCTTC
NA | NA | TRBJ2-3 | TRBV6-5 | CASSQGTDTQYF | TGTGCCAGCAGCCAGGGTACAGATACGCAGTATTTT
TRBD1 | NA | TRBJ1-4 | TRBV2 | CASRDRVWEKLFF | TGTGCCAGCAGAGACAGGGTGTGGGAAAAACTGTTTTTT
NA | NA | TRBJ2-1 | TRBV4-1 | CASSPRETSPLTSYNEQFF | TGCGCCAGCAGCCCCCGGGAGACGTCTCCACTAACCTCCTACAATGAGCAGTTCTTC
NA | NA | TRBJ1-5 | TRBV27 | CASSLGGRSQPQHF | TGTGCCAGCAGTTTGGGGGGGAGAAGTCAGCCCCAGCATTTT
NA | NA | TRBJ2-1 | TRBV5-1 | CASSTGDTIPEQFF | TGCGCCAGCAGCACGGGAGACACTATACCGGAGCAGTTCTTC
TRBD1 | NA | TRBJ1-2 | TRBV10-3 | CAIRTGGTGGYTF | TGTGCCATCAGGACAGGGGGCACGGGTGGCTACACCTTC
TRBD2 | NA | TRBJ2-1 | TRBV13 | CASSSEPGLATNEQFF | TGTGCCAGCAGCTCTGAACCGGGACTAGCGACGAATGAGCAGTTCTTC
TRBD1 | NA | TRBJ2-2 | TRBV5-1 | CASSLRQGAAGELFF | TGCGCCAGCAGCTTGAGACAGGGGGCGGCCGGGGAGCTGTTTTTT
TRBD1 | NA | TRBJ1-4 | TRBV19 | CASSLGTATIHEKLFF | TGTGCCAGTAGCTTGGGGACAGCTACTATTCATGAAAAACTGTTTTTT
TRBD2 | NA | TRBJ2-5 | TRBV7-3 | CASSPGLAGGRKTQYF | TGTGCCAGCAGCCCCGGACTAGCGGGGGGGAGGAAGACCCAGTACTTC
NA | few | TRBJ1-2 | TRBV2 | CASSPDGEGGYTF | TGTGCCAGCAGTCCAGACGGGGAGGGGGGCTACACCTTC
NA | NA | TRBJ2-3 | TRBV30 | CAWSGRTATDTQYF | TGTGCCTGGAGTGGGAGGACAGCCACAGATACGCAGTATTTT
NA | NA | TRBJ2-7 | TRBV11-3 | CASSPLASSYEQYF | TGTGCCAGCAGCCCCCTGGCATCCTCCTACGAGCAGTACTTC
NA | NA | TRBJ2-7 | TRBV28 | CASSPPRGSESYEQYF | TGTGCCAGCAGTCCCCCACGCGGTTCCGAGTCCTACGAGCAGTACTTC
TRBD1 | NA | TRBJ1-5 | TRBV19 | CASSKWGTGGTAQHF | TGTGCCAGTAGTAAGTGGGGGACAGGCGGCACCGCCCAGCATTTT
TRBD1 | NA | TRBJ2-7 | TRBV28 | CASSSSGQGVHEQYF | TGTGCCAGCAGTTCGAGTGGACAGGGTGTCCACGAGCAGTACTTC
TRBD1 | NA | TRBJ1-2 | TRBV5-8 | CASSSGTGRSWDYGYTF | TGTGCCAGCAGTTCCGGGACAGGGCGCTCGTGGGACTATGGCTACACCTTC
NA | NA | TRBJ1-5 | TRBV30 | CAWSYSNNQPQHF | TGTGCCTGGAGTTACAGCAACAATCAGCCCCAGCATTTT
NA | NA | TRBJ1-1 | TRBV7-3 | CASSLQGGRTEAFF | TGTGCCAGCAGCTTACAGGGTGGAAGGACTGAAGCTTTCTTT
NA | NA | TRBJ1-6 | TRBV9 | CASSGGGAEYSYNSPLHF | TGTGCCAGCAGCGGAGGGGGGGCAGAATATTCCTATAATTCACCCCTCCACTTT
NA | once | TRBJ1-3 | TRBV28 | CASSAVSSGNTIYF | TGTGCCAGCAGTGCCGTGAGCTCTGGAAACACCATATATTTT
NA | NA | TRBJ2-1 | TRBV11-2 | CASSSGSGEQFF | TGTGCCAGCAGCTCAGGTTCTGGTGAGCAGTTCTTC
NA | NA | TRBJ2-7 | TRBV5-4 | CASSLSGYEQYF | TGTGCCAGCAGCTTGTCGGGATACGAGCAGTACTTC
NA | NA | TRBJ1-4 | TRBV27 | CASSLEDGGEEKLFF | TGTGCCAGCAGTCTCGAGGACGGGGGAGAGGAAAAACTGTTTTTT
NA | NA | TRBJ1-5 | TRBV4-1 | CASSSGFGQPQHF | TGCGCCAGCAGCTCAGGGTTCGGCCAGCCCCAGCATTTT